The sequence of this T cell receptor beta chain was determined in a study of blood T cell repertoires in COVID-19. Study overall: There were acute and convalescent COVID-19 samples, and they came from the United States, Italy and Spain. T cells, B-cell-depleted T cells, or PBMCs provided the cDNA or gDNA that served as material.

Source study methods: Estimated nucleated cell counts came from reference gene primer amplification. Method: immunoSEQ multiplex PCR; TCRdb's copy keeps in-frame clones and lacks some. Clone size and V and J calls were adopted from that table, with D and trimming inferred from the DNA. The sample records 45,000 to 75,000 clones, 88% being singletons. Deletions cut 6 bases from V and 0 bases from J, with 8 bases between. The CDR3 runs 14 residues. In germline, CDR1 is LNHDA, CDR2 SQIVND (reference sequence). The sequenced sample consisted of peripheral blood. This sequence joins TRBV19 and TRBJ1-4; a possible D gene is TRBD1 (5 bases). This sequence originates from a man between 60 and 75 years old with acute or convalescent COVID-19. CDR3: CASRDTSTNEKLFF. DNA for the CDR3: TGTGCCAGTAGGGACACATCAACTAATGAAAAACTGTTTTTT.